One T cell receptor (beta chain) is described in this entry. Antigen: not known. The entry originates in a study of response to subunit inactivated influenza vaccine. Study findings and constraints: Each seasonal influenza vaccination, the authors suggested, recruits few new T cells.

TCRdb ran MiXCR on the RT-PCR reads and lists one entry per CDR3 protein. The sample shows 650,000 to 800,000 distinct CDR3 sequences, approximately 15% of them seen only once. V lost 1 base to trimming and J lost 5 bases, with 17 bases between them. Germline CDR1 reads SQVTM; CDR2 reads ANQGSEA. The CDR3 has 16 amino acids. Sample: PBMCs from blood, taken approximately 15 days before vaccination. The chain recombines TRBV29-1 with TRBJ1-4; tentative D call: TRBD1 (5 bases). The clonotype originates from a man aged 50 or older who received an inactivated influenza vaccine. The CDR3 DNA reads TGCAGCGTTGAAGCGCGGGGCGGGGCCGCGAATGAAAAACTGTTTTTT. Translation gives CSVEARGGAANEKLFF.